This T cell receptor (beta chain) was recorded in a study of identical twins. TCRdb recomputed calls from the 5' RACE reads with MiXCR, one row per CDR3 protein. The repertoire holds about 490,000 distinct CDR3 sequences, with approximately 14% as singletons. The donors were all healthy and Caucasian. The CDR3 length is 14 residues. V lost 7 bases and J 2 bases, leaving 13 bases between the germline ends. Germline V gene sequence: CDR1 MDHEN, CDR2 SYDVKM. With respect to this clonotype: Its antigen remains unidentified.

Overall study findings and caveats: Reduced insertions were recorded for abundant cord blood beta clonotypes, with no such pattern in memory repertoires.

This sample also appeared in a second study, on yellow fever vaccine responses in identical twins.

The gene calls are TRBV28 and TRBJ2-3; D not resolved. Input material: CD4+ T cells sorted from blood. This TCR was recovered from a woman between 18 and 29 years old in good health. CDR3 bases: TGTGCCAGCACGGGCACAGACAACACAGATACGCAGTATTTT. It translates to CASTGTDNTDTQYF.